These 30 T cell receptor beta chains share one sample of origin, sequenced in a study of T cell responses to AZD1222 COVID-19 vaccine. The assay was immunoSEQ multiplex PCR, and TCRdb's table has in-frame clones only and misses some. The sample yields some 130,000 clones, roughly 85% seen once. The material sequenced was peripheral blood, taken on day 0 of MenACWY control vaccination. The source is an adult in good health.

The V call is TRBV11-2, the J call TRBJ1-2; D perhaps matches TRBD1 (6 bases). Trimming pared 4 bases from V and 2 bases from J, leaving 8 bases between. Germline loops: CDR1 SGHAT, CDR2 FQNNGV. CDR3 length: 13 amino acids. The CDR3 DNA is TGTGCCAGCAGCTATACAGGGAACTATGGCTACACCTTC. Translation: CASSYTGNYGYTF.

V is TRBV28 and J is TRBJ1-6; D not resolved. This CDR3 spans 11 amino acids. CDR1 and CDR2 from the germline V gene are MDHEN and SYDVKM. Trimming left V 2 bases short and J 13 bases short, with 6 bases between. The CDR3 sequence is CASSLRLPLHF. The CDR3 DNA sequence: TGTGCCAGCAGTTTACGTTTGCCCCTCCACTTT.

The rearrangement links TRBV6-5 to TRBJ2-1; D assignment may be TRBD1 or TRBD2 (7 bases each). The CDR3 runs 15 residues. V was trimmed by 6 bases and J by 5 bases, leaving 17 bases between them. Germline lookup yields CDR1 MNHEY and CDR2 SVGAGI. CDR3 in amino acids: CASSPRGTNHNEQFF. The CDR3 nucleotides are TGTGCCAGCAGCCCCAGGGGGACTAACCACAATGAGCAGTTCTTC.

The chain carries TRBV19 and TRBJ1-3; no firm D call. Germline lookup yields CDR1 LNHDA and CDR2 SQIVND (reference sequence). The length of the CDR3 is 11 residues. V gave up 7 bases and J gave up 5 bases, with 6 bases separating them. The CDR3 here is CASMRRNTIYF. In DNA form, the CDR3 reads TGTGCCAGTATGAGGAGAAACACCATATATTTT.

The chain couples TRBV19 to TRBJ1-2; 7 nucleotides line up with TRBD1. Germline V CDR1 and CDR2: LNHDA, SQIVND (reference sequence). The V gene end was trimmed by 2 bases and the J gene end by 6 bases; junction bases not matched to a gene: 9. The CDR3 contains 15 residues. CDR3 region: CASSISAGGSDGYTF. The CDR3 DNA sequence: TGTGCCAGTAGTATATCGGCAGGGGGTAGTGATGGCTACACCTTC.

This clone appeared a single time. The chain links TRBV7-9 to TRBJ2-1; TRBD1 aligns across 8 bases. Trimming removed 5 bases from V and 2 bases from J; junction bases left unmatched: 8. CDR1 is SEHNR, CDR2 FQNEAQ, per germline (reference sequence). The CDR3 length is 16 residues. The DNA for the CDR3 is TGTGCCAGCAGCCCTGGACAGGGCTGGGCCTACAATGAGCAGTTCTTC. This codes for CASSPGQGWAYNEQFF.

V is TRBV4-1 and J is TRBJ1-1, with D unresolved. Trimming removed 7 bases at V and 1 base at J, with 13 bases between. Germline CDR1 and CDR2: MGHRA and YSYEKL. The CDR3 extends over 14 amino acids. The CDR3 region is CASIGRTANTEAFF. CDR3 sequence (DNA): TGCGCCAGCATCGGACGGACGGCGAACACTGAAGCTTTCTTT.

The rearrangement links TRBV11-2 to TRBJ2-2; 12 bases are a match to TRBD1. The CDR3 runs to 14 residues. V lost 4 bases, J lost 8 bases, and 2 bases stayed unmatched. CDR1 and CDR2 from the germline V gene are SGHAT and FQNNGV. Here the CDR3 DNA reads TGTGCCAGCAGCTCGGGACAGGGGGCTGGGGAGCTGTTTTTT. Its protein is CASSSGQGAGELFF.

This clone has only a few counts. This sequence joins TRBV19 and TRBJ2-5; a weak D match, TRBD1 (5 bases). The CDR3 sequence is 15 residues long. Germline V CDR1 and CDR2: LNHDA, SQIVND (reference sequence). V lost 6 bases and J 5 bases, leaving 19 bases between the germline ends. CDR3 loop: CASRERGSSWETQYF. Here the CDR3 DNA reads TGTGCCAGTAGAGAAAGGGGATCCTCATGGGAGACCCAGTACTTC.

V and J are TRBV29-1 and TRBJ2-1; perhaps D is TRBD1 or TRBD2 (5 bases each). Germline V gives CDR1 SQVTM, CDR2 ANQGSEA. Trimming took 6 bases from V and 6 from J, leaving 6 bases between them. The CDR3 loop spans 10 amino acids. The CDR3 bases are TGCAGCGTAGGGACCAATGAGCAGTTCTTC. Translated, it gives CSVGTNEQFF.

The chain carries TRBV24-1 and TRBJ2-7; D is undetermined. Between the trimmed V and J ends, which lost 0 bases and 5 bases, there was a span of 7 bases. Germline CDR1 reads KGHDR; CDR2 reads SFDVKD. CDR3 length equals 13 residues. This CDR3 reads CATSDLNRDEQYF. The CDR3, as DNA: TGTGCCACCAGTGATTTGAACAGAGACGAGCAGTACTTC.

This clone was seen a single time. The chain employs TRBV3-1 (or the pseudogene TRBV3-2) and TRBJ2-1; D is unresolved. This CDR3 is built from 14 residues. V was clipped by 3 bases and J by 0 bases, with 6 bases between them. In germline, CDR1 is LGHDT, CDR2 YNNKEL (reference sequence). For the CDR3, the DNA is TGTGCCAGCAGCCATTCTCTCTCCTACAATGAGCAGTTCTTC. As protein: CASSHSLSYNEQFF.

This sequence joins TRBV20-1 and TRBJ1-2; unclear D gene. The germline V and J ends were trimmed by 0 bases and 7 bases, with 3 bases remaining between them. CDR1 is DFQATT and CDR2 is SNEGSKA in the germline V gene (reference sequence). The CDR3 contains 10 residues. The CDR3 DNA is TGCAGTGCTAGAGATATTGGCTACACCTTC. Translation: CSARDIGYTF.

This rearrangement joins TRBV27 to TRBJ1-5; a possible D gene is TRBD1 (6 bases). Germline V gives CDR1 MNHEY, CDR2 SMNVEV (reference sequence). This CDR3 is 19 amino acids long. V gave up 0 bases and J gave up 3 bases, with 21 bases separating them. The CDR3 DNA reads as TGTGCCAGCAGTTTATCTTCCCTCGTCGGGGGGGCAACCAATCAGCCCCAGCATTTT. The encoded protein is CASSLSSLVGGATNQPQHF.

V and J are TRBV24-1 and TRBJ2-4; either TRBD1 or TRBD2 may fit D (5 bases each). The germline gives CDR1 KGHDR, CDR2 SFDVKD. This CDR3 has 16 residues. The ends were cut back, 2 bases at V and 1 base at J, with 11 bases in the middle. The CDR3 bases are TGTGCCACCAGTGATTCTAGCCCAGGGGCCAAAAACATTCAGTACTTC. Protein sequence: CATSDSSPGAKNIQYF.

The V call is TRBV6-2 or TRBV6-3, the J call TRBJ2-2; 11 bases match TRBD2. After removal of 6 bases from V and 4 bases from J, the junction contained 7 bases not matched to a gene. The CDR3 covers 16 residues. Looked up from germline, CDR1 is MNHEY and CDR2 is SVGEGT. For the CDR3, the DNA is TGTGCCAGCAGCCACATTGGACTAGCGGGCACCGGGGAGCTGTTTTTT. Its translation is CASSHIGLAGTGELFF.

V is TRBV4-1 and J is TRBJ2-3, with 10 bases identical to TRBD2. CDR3 length: 15 residues. CDR1 MGHRA and CDR2 YSYEKL come from the germline V gene. V dropped 2 bases and J dropped 4; count of bases not matched to a gene: 3. The CDR3 loop is CASSQPLAGADTQYF. The DNA for the CDR3 is TGCGCCAGCAGCCAACCCCTAGCGGGAGCAGATACGCAGTATTTT.

This chain links TRBV4-2 with TRBJ1-1, with D possibly matching TRBD1 (5 bases). Germline CDR1 is LGHNA and CDR2 is YNFKEQ. This CDR3 has 14 amino acids. The ends were cut back, 0 bases at V and 1 base at J, with 6 bases in the middle. CDR3 nucleotides: TGTGCCAGCAGCCAAGATGGGGGGAACACTGAAGCTTTCTTT. Its translation is CASSQDGGNTEAFF.

The gene calls are TRBV27 and TRBJ1-1; the D is unclear. This CDR3 is built from 13 residues. Germline CDR1 reads MNHEY; CDR2 reads SMNVEV (reference sequence). V lost 2 bases and J lost 5, with 9 bases in between. Here the CDR3 DNA reads TGTGCCAGCAGTTTAAGGACGGGAACTGAAGCTTTCTTT. Its translation: CASSLRTGTEAFF.

V gene TRBV2 combines with J gene TRBJ2-2, with 8 bases that match TRBD2. The CDR3 loop spans 14 amino acids. J gave up 5 bases and V 5 bases, and 4 bases lay outside the gene matches. Germline CDR1 and CDR2: SNHLY and FYNNEI. DNA for the CDR3: TGTGCCAGCAGTCGGGAGGGGAGAACCGGGGAGCTGTTTTTT. This translates into CASSREGRTGELFF.

The count of this clone is one. The rearrangement links TRBV5-1 to TRBJ2-2; D gene ambiguous. The CDR3 totals 14 residues. V was trimmed by 4 bases and J by 4 bases, leaving 11 bases between them. Germline CDR1 is SGHRS and CDR2 is YFSETQ. CDR3 protein: CASSPRVITGELFF. CDR3 DNA: TGCGCCAGCAGCCCCCGCGTGATCACCGGGGAGCTGTTTTTT.

The V and J genes are TRBV5-1 and TRBJ2-2, with 8 positions matching TRBD2. The CDR3 has 16 amino acids. The germline V gene encodes CDR1 SGHRS and CDR2 YFSETQ. J gave up 0 bases and V 2 bases, and 3 bases lay outside the gene matches. CDR3 in DNA: TGCGCCAGCAGCTTCAGGGGACTAGCGAACACCGGGGAGCTGTTTTTT. Protein product: CASSFRGLANTGELFF.

CDR3 sequence (DNA): TGTGCCAGTAGTAGACAGGGAACTCAACTCGACGAGCAGTACTTC. This encodes CASSRQGTQLDEQYF. This chain links TRBV19 with TRBJ2-7, with 7 bases identical to TRBD1. Germline V CDR1 and CDR2: LNHDA, SQIVND (reference sequence). The CDR3 has 15 residues. V shed 4 bases and J 5 bases; nucleotides not matched to a gene: 11.

The rearrangement links TRBV4-2 to TRBJ2-2; D not resolved. V was trimmed by 0 bases and J by 1 base, leaving 9 bases between them. The CDR3 is 16 residues long. Germline-derived CDR1 and CDR2 are LGHNA and YNFKEQ. The CDR3 DNA reads TGTGCCAGCAGCCAAGAAAAACGGGTGAACACCGGGGAGCTGTTTTTT. Translated, it gives CASSQEKRVNTGELFF.

This clone was picked up a small number of times. In DNA, the CDR3 is TGTGCCAGTAGTATAGTACGGCCGACGGTTGGCTACACCTTC. This translates into CASSIVRPTVGYTF. The rearrangement uses TRBV19 and TRBJ1-2; no reliable D call. This CDR3 spans 14 amino acids. The V end lost 1 base, the J end lost 7 bases, and 13 bases lay between the germline ends. The germline V gene encodes CDR1 LNHDA and CDR2 SQIVND (reference sequence).

The chain joins TRBV28 to TRBJ1-2; TRBD1 matches at 8 bases. The CDR3 loop spans 15 amino acids. The germline V gene has CDR1 MDHEN and CDR2 SYDVKM. V shed 3 bases, J shed 3 bases, and the junction held 6 bases outside the gene matches. Here the CDR3 DNA reads TGTGCCAGCAGTTTTCAGGGGGCGTTGGACTATGGCTACACCTTC. Translation gives CASSFQGALDYGYTF.

CDR3 sequence (DNA): TGTGCCACCAGTGATCCGAAGGGACTAGCGGGCTTGGAGACCCAGTACTTC. The encoded protein is CATSDPKGLAGLETQYF. The chain links TRBV24-1 to TRBJ2-5; 12 bases line up with TRBD2. In germline, CDR1 is KGHDR, CDR2 SFDVKD. The CDR3 has 17 amino acids. V lost 3 bases, J lost 5 bases, and 9 bases stayed unmatched.

The rearrangement uses TRBV5-1 and TRBJ1-5; a weak D match, TRBD1 (6 bases). Germline V gene data show CDR1 as SGHRS and CDR2 as YFSETQ. The length of the CDR3 is 15 residues. The V end lost 0 bases, the J end lost 1 base, and 8 bases lay between the germline ends. CDR3 in DNA: TGCGCCAGCAGCTTGGCCGGACAGAGCAATCAGCCCCAGCATTTT. It specifies CASSLAGQSNQPQHF.

In this sample, this clone turned up once. The rearrangement joins TRBV2 to TRBJ2-1, with D hard to call. Trimming stripped 4 bases from V and 1 base from J, with 8 bases between. Germline V lookup: CDR1 SNHLY, CDR2 FYNNEI. The CDR3 is 14 amino acids. CDR3 loop: CASSVLRSYNEQFF. CDR3 sequence (DNA): TGTGCCAGCAGTGTGCTGCGGTCCTACAATGAGCAGTTCTTC.

The V call is TRBV9, the J call TRBJ2-7; D is unclear. Trimming removed 0 bases from V and 0 bases from J, with 10 bases in between. The germline V gene has CDR1 SGDLS and CDR2 YYNGEE. The CDR3 totals 15 residues. The CDR3 spells CASSVATRFSYEQYF. CDR3 nucleotide sequence: TGTGCCAGCAGCGTAGCTACGCGCTTCTCCTACGAGCAGTACTTC.